Following are 27 T cell receptor beta chains from one sample sequenced in a study of blood T cell repertoires in COVID-19. The table came from immunoSEQ multiplex PCR; TCRdb's copy has only in-frame clones and leaves some out. The sample includes tens of thousands of clones, approximately 83% of them seen just once. Material: peripheral blood. The receptors derive from an elderly man with COVID-19, enrolled during active disease.

V gene TRBV19 combines with J gene TRBJ2-1; 11 positions match TRBD2. Germline V gene data show CDR1 as LNHDA and CDR2 as SQIVND (reference sequence). The CDR3 covers 17 residues. V lost 7 bases, J lost 0 bases, and 8 bases stayed unmatched. CDR3 amino acids: CASTLAGGQSSYNEQFF. The DNA for the CDR3 is TGTGCCAGTACCCTAGCGGGAGGCCAATCCTCCTACAATGAGCAGTTCTTC.

V gene TRBV7-2 combines with J gene TRBJ1-1; 7 nucleotides line up with TRBD1. Unmatched junction bases numbered 5, after V lost 1 base and J lost 3 bases. Germline CDR1 SGHTA, CDR2 FQGNSA. The CDR3 spans 15 residues. The CDR3 coding sequence is TGTGCCAGCAGCTTAGACAGGGGAAGTGACACTGAAGCTTTCTTT. This translates into CASSLDRGSDTEAFF.

V usage is TRBV5-1 and J usage is TRBJ1-4, with 8 positions matching TRBD1. Germline V lookup: CDR1 SGHRS, CDR2 YFSETQ. V was clipped by 3 bases and J by 8 bases; unmatched bases: 9. This CDR3 is 15 amino acids long. The CDR3 sequence is CASSSSGTGLEKLFF. For the CDR3, the DNA is TGCGCCAGCAGCTCTTCCGGGACAGGCTTGGAAAAACTGTTTTTT. The full variable domain, in which reference TRBV5-1 and TRBJ1-4 provide the parts outside the CDR3, is KAGVTQTPRYLIKTRGQQVTLSCSPISGHRSVSWYQQTPGQGLQFLFEYFSETQRNKGNFPGRFSGRQFSNSRSEMNVSTLELGDSALYLCASSSSGTGLEKLFFGSGTQLSVL.

V usage is TRBV9 and J usage is TRBJ1-2; 10 positions match TRBD1. In germline, CDR1 is SGDLS, CDR2 YYNGEE. V was clipped by 4 bases and J by 5 bases; unmatched bases: 5. This CDR3 has 14 amino acids. CDR3 nucleotide sequence: TGTGCCAGCAGCCTCCAGGGACAGGGGTATGGCTACACCTTC. The encoded protein is CASSLQGQGYGYTF.

This clone was seen more than once but under ten times. J is TRBJ1-5 and V is TRBV7-9, with D tentatively TRBD1 (5 bases). The V gene lost 5 bases and the J gene lost 5 bases, with 13 bases spanning the gap. CDR1 SEHNR and CDR2 FQNEAQ come from the germline V gene (reference sequence). This CDR3 contains 14 residues. CDR3 amino acids: CASSQSSGYQPQHF. DNA of the CDR3: TGTGCCAGCAGCCAATCCTCAGGGTATCAGCCCCAGCATTTT.

This clone appeared a single time. The CDR3 coding sequence is TGTGCCAGCAGCCGGGACAGGGCTAACTATGGCTACACCTTC. Its protein product is CASSRDRANYGYTF. V usage is TRBV6-6 and J usage is TRBJ1-2; 9 bases fit TRBD1. The CDR3 runs to 14 residues. Germline-derived CDR1 and CDR2 are MNHNY and SVGAGI (reference sequence). The V gene end was trimmed by 6 bases and the J gene end by 0 bases; junction bases not matched to a gene: 2.

For the CDR3, the DNA is TGTGCCAGCACCCTGACTGGTGAAGCTTTCTTT. Translation: CASTLTGEAFF. The chain recombines TRBV6-5 with TRBJ1-1; D unresolved. Trimming took 7 bases from V and 7 from J, leaving 10 bases between them. Per the germline V gene, CDR1 is MNHEY and CDR2 is SVGAGI. This CDR3 comprises 11 residues.

This clone appeared a single time. This chain joins TRBV27 and TRBJ1-5; D remains ambiguous. There are 13 residues in the CDR3. V lost 6 bases, J lost 5 bases, and 11 bases lay in between. Per germline, CDR1 MNHEY and CDR2 SMNVEV (reference sequence). CDR3 sequence: CASSDFAHQPQHF. CDR3 DNA sequence: TGTGCCAGCAGCGACTTTGCCCATCAGCCCCAGCATTTT.

The rearrangement links TRBV5-1 to TRBJ1-1, with TRBD1 matching 7 bases. V trimming: 4 bases; J trimming: 1 base; junction bases outside the gene matches: 13. CDR1 and CDR2 (germline): SGHRS, YFSETQ. This CDR3 is 17 amino acids long. DNA for the CDR3: TGCGCCAGCAGCCCCGCCCTTTGGGGACAGACGAACACTGAAGCTTTCTTT. Encoded protein: CASSPALWGQTNTEAFF.

This rearrangement joins TRBV11-2 to TRBJ1-1, with D perhaps matching TRBD1 (6 bases). V lost 1 base, J lost 6 bases, and 12 bases lay in between. This CDR3 spans 14 amino acids. Germline-derived CDR1 and CDR2 are SGHAT and FQNNGV. CDR3 amino acids: CASSLGMRTAEAFF. The CDR3 nucleotides read TGTGCCAGCAGCTTAGGGATGAGGACAGCTGAAGCTTTCTTT. Combining the CDR3 with reference TRBV11-2 and TRBJ1-1 gives the whole variable domain EAGVAQSPRYKIIEKRQSVAFWCNPISGHATLYWYQQILGQGPKLLIQFQNNGVVDDSQLPKDRFSAERLKGVDSTLKIQPAKLEDSAVYLCASSLGMRTAEAFFGQGTRLTVV.

This clone occurred once. The V gene is TRBV9, the J gene TRBJ1-2; 7 bases line up with TRBD1. The germline gives CDR1 SGDLS, CDR2 YYNGEE. The CDR3 totals 19 residues. With 6 bases clipped from V and 2 bases from J, the junction kept 22 bases outside the gene matches. The CDR3 DNA is TGTGCCAGCAAAGGTACAGGGGTCCTCTCGCTTGAACCGAACTATGGCTACACCTTC. Protein: CASKGTGVLSLEPNYGYTF. Full variable domain (remainder filled in from reference TRBV9 and TRBJ1-2): DSGVTQTPKHLITATGQRVTLRCSPRSGDLSVYWYQQSLDQGLQFLIQYYNGEERAKGNILERFSAQQFPDLHSELNLSSLELGDSALYFCASKGTGVLSLEPNYGYTFGSGTRLTVV.

This sequence joins TRBV27 and TRBJ1-1; tentative D call: TRBD1 (5 bases). V shed 6 bases and J shed 2 bases, with 13 bases lying between them. The germline V gene encodes CDR1 MNHEY and CDR2 SMNVEV (reference sequence). The CDR3 is made up of 14 amino acids. DNA of the CDR3: TGTGCCAGCAGGCAGGGCCCCTATAACACTGAAGCTTTCTTT. This encodes CASRQGPYNTEAFF.

This sequence joins TRBV24-1 and TRBJ2-7; 10 nucleotides agree with TRBD2. The ends lost 2 bases at V and 5 bases at J; junction bases unmatched: 11. The CDR3 sequence is 17 residues long. Germline V lookup: CDR1 KGHDR, CDR2 SFDVKD. The CDR3 sequence is CATSDSSGGYPFHEQYV. In nucleotides, the CDR3 is TGTGCCACCAGTGATTCTAGCGGGGGATATCCTTTCCACGAGCAGTACGTC.

The CDR3 is CATRGGPANTGELFF. The CDR3, as DNA: TGTGCCACCAGGGGGGGGCCCGCGAACACCGGGGAGCTGTTTTTT. The chain combines TRBV24-1 with TRBJ2-2; D perhaps matches TRBD2 (7 bases). Germline CDR1 is KGHDR and CDR2 is SFDVKD. The ends were cut back, 7 bases at V and 0 bases at J, with 11 bases in the middle. This CDR3 has 15 residues.

The J gene is TRBJ2-1, the V gene TRBV5-1; weak D call: TRBD2 (6 bases). CDR3 length equals 15 residues. Germline CDR1 is SGHRS and CDR2 is YFSETQ. Trimming shortened V by 3 bases and J by 7 bases, and 17 bases separated the two germline ends. CDR3 in amino acids: CASSSPEGWENEQFF. CDR3 nucleotide sequence: TGCGCCAGCAGCTCCCCGGAGGGGTGGGAGAATGAGCAGTTCTTC.

The chain uses TRBV24-1 and TRBJ2-5; 7 nucleotides match TRBD1. The CDR3 runs 15 residues. With 0 bases clipped from V and 5 bases from J, the junction kept 5 bases outside the gene matches. Germline V gene data show CDR1 as KGHDR and CDR2 as SFDVKD. The CDR3 nucleotides read TGTGCCACCAGTGATTTGCGAGGCAGGGGGGAGACCCAGTACTTC. It is translated as CATSDLRGRGETQYF.

The chain couples TRBV12-5 to TRBJ1-5; D remains ambiguous. The germline CDR1 and CDR2 sequences are LGHNT and FRNRAP. The V gene lost 6 bases and the J gene lost 3 bases, with 6 bases spanning the gap. The length of the CDR3 is 12 residues. CDR3 sequence reads: CASGSNNQPQHF. The CDR3 bases are TGTGCTAGTGGCTCTAACAATCAGCCCCAGCATTTT.

The CDR3 DNA reads as TGTGCCAGCTGGCTTCCGAACACCGGGGAGCTGTTTTTT. Residues: CASWLPNTGELFF. The gene calls are TRBV6-6 and TRBJ2-2; D gene ambiguous. Germline V CDR1 and CDR2: MNHNY, SVGAGI (reference sequence). The CDR3 runs to 13 residues. V lost 8 bases to trimming and J lost 0 bases, with 7 bases between them.

This chain links TRBV12-5 with TRBJ1-2, with a tentative D call TRBD1 (5 bases). Trimming removed 7 bases at V and 10 bases at J, with 13 bases between. This CDR3 comprises 11 residues. Germline V lookup: CDR1 LGHNT, CDR2 FRNRAP. The CDR3 loop is CASALGLVYTF. CDR3 in DNA: TGTGCTAGTGCCCTGGGGCTTGTCTACACCTTC.

The chain links TRBV2 to TRBJ1-5; D not certain. Per germline, CDR1 SNHLY and CDR2 FYNNEI. This CDR3 comprises 13 residues. The V gene lost 6 bases and the J gene lost 11 bases, with 17 bases spanning the gap. The CDR3 DNA reads TGTGCCAGCAGGCAAGACATAGGTCATTCCCAGCATTTT. It specifies CASRQDIGHSQHF. Full variable domain (rest looked up from reference TRBV2 and TRBJ1-5): EPEVTQTPSHQVTQMGQEVILRCVPISNHLYFYWYRQILGQKVEFLVSFYNNEISEKSEIFDDQFSVERPDGSNFTLKIRSTKLEDSAMYFCASRQDIGHSQHFGDGTRLSIL.

The J gene is TRBJ1-4, the V gene TRBV7-9; the D is unclear. The V end lost 5 bases, the J end lost 4 bases, and 17 bases lay between the germline ends. In germline, CDR1 is SEHNR, CDR2 FQNEAQ (reference sequence). The length of the CDR3 is 16 residues. The CDR3 DNA sequence: TGTGCCAGCAGCCCCCGCGAGGCGGCTTATAATGAAAAACTGTTTTTT. Translated: CASSPREAAYNEKLFF.

The chain is built from TRBV6-2 or TRBV6-3 and TRBJ1-2; 8 nucleotides agree with TRBD1. From germline, CDR1 is MNHEY and CDR2 SVGEGT. CDR3 size: 16 residues. V lost 5 bases and J lost 3; bases outside the gene matches: 11. CDR3 coding DNA: TGTGCCAGCAGTCAACGAACATCAGGGGGCGACTATGGCTACACCTTC. It encodes CASSQRTSGGDYGYTF.

The V call is TRBV7-2, the J call TRBJ2-6; possible D gene TRBD1, 6 bases. Germline-derived CDR1 and CDR2 are SGHTA and FQGNSA. V dropped 4 bases and J dropped 4 bases, with 11 bases sitting between them. The CDR3 is 15 residues long. As DNA, the CDR3 is TGTGCCAGCAGCTACAGGGCTTCCGGGGCCAACGTCCTGACTTTC. Translated, it gives CASSYRASGANVLTF.

This chain links TRBV6-5 with TRBJ1-1, with D hard to call. V lost 2 bases to trimming and J lost 1 base, with 8 bases between them. The CDR3 is 14 amino acids. Germline CDR1 MNHEY, CDR2 SVGAGI. CDR3 amino acids: CASSYEGGNTEAFF. CDR3 bases: TGTGCCAGCAGTTACGAGGGCGGGAACACTGAAGCTTTCTTT.

The rearrangement uses TRBV7-2 and TRBJ1-2; TRBD1 matches at 9 bases. Germline CDR1 reads SGHTA; CDR2 reads FQGNSA. V shed 10 bases and J 7 bases; nucleotides not matched to a gene: 7. The CDR3 is made up of 12 amino acids. The chain's CDR3 is CATGDRGAGYTF. CDR3 DNA sequence: TGTGCCACCGGAGACAGGGGGGCTGGCTACACCTTC.

The rearrangement uses TRBV10-3 and TRBJ2-7; D is possibly TRBD2 (6 bases). The CDR3 length is 12 residues. The V gene lost 10 bases and the J gene lost 4 bases, with 14 bases spanning the gap. Germline V gene lookup returns CDR1 ENHRY and CDR2 SYGVKD. The CDR3 region is CATGGGPYEQYV. The CDR3 nucleotides read TGTGCCACCGGGGGTGGACCGTACGAGCAGTACGTC.

V and J are TRBV4-3 and TRBJ2-5; unclear D gene. V lost 1 base and J 2 bases, leaving 11 bases between the germline ends. Germline CDR1 is LGHNA and CDR2 is YSLEER. This CDR3 region has 15 residues. CDR3 DNA: TGCGCCAGCAGCCAAGTCGTCGACTTACAAGAGACCCAGTACTTC. Its protein product is CASSQVVDLQETQYF.